This entry lists 16 T cell receptor beta chains sequenced from one sample in a study of cytomegalovirus exposure and HLA in healthy donors. In the PCR, 60 Vbeta and 13 Jbeta primers were used. Sequenced by immunoSEQ multiplex PCR; TCRdb stores in-frame clones only, minus some. This sample carries 90,000 to 110,000 clones, just under 70% of them seen once, and the ten largest clones take under 6.5%. The sample comprised PBMCs. These receptors were obtained from a woman between 65 and 79 years old in good health and CMV-seropositive.

The chain uses TRBV5-8 and TRBJ2-3, with 12 bases lining up with TRBD2. The V segment lost 7 bases and the J segment 10 bases; nucleotides outside the gene matches: 13. The V gene's germline CDR1 is SGHTS and CDR2 YDEGEE. The CDR3 loop spans 15 amino acids. This chain's CDR3 is CASQRRGTSGLAQYF. The CDR3 DNA sequence: TGTGCCAGCCAACGACGAGGGACTAGCGGGCTCGCGCAGTATTTT.

The chain has TRBV6-4 and TRBJ1-4; D may be TRBD1 (6 bases). The length of the CDR3 is 17 residues. V lost 0 bases and J 0 bases, leaving 11 bases between the germline ends. Per germline, CDR1 MRHNA and CDR2 SNTAGT. CDR3 DNA: TGTGCCAGCAGTGACTCTCTCGCAGGGGCAACTAATGAAAAACTGTTTTTT. It yields the protein CASSDSLAGATNEKLFF.

The chain has TRBV6-6 and TRBJ1-3; 9 nucleotides agree with TRBD1. The CDR3 has 15 residues. Germline values: CDR1 MNHNY, CDR2 SVGAGI (reference sequence). Trimming took 2 bases from V and 2 from J; bases not matched to a gene: 1. The CDR3 coding sequence is TGTGCCAGCAGTTACGGACAGGGGACTGGAAACACCATATATTTT. This encodes CASSYGQGTGNTIYF.

The CDR3 sequence: CASSVDTYNEQFF. CDR3 nucleotides: TGTGCCAGCAGCGTCGACACGTACAATGAGCAGTTCTTC. The chain links TRBV9 to TRBJ2-1; no reliable D call. Looked up from germline, CDR1 is SGDLS and CDR2 is YYNGEE. CDR3 length: 13 residues. Trimming shortened V by 2 bases and J by 4 bases, and 7 bases separated the two germline ends. The full variable domain, rest sourced from reference TRBV9 and TRBJ2-1, is DSGVTQTPKHLITATGQRVTLRCSPRSGDLSVYWYQQSLDQGLQFLIQYYNGEERAKGNILERFSAQQFPDLHSELNLSSLELGDSALYFCASSVDTYNEQFFGPGTRLTVL.

The V call is TRBV13, the J call TRBJ2-7; D perhaps matches TRBD2 (7 bases). The CDR3 is 16 amino acids. Deletions cut 5 bases from V and 2 bases from J, with 19 bases between. The V gene's germline CDR1 is PRHDT and CDR2 FYEKMQ (reference sequence). This chain's CDR3 is CASSQRGGAATYEQYF. CDR3 DNA sequence: TGTGCCAGCAGCCAACGAGGGGGGGCAGCAACCTACGAGCAGTACTTC.

This chain links TRBV4-1 with TRBJ2-1; TRBD2 matches 14 bases. V shed 5 bases and J 4 bases; nucleotides not matched to a gene: 7. Looked up from germline, CDR1 is MGHRA and CDR2 is YSYEKL. This CDR3 spans 17 amino acids. This chain's CDR3 is CASSSRLAGGIYNEQFF. DNA for the CDR3: TGCGCCAGCAGCAGTCGACTAGCGGGGGGGATTTACAATGAGCAGTTCTTC.

The chain couples TRBV7-6 to TRBJ1-1; D ambiguous. The CDR3 has 15 amino acids. V was shortened by 5 bases and J by 1 base, with 14 bases between the two germline ends. Germline assignment: CDR1 SGHVS and CDR2 FNYEAQ. In DNA, the CDR3 is TGTGCCAGCAGCCCAGAGAGGGTCCCGAACACTGAAGCTTTCTTT. It specifies CASSPERVPNTEAFF.

This sequence joins TRBV27 and TRBJ2-5; TRBD2 matches at 11 bases. Germline values: CDR1 MNHEY, CDR2 SMNVEV (reference sequence). V dropped 5 bases and J dropped 7; count of bases not matched to a gene: 12. The CDR3 length is 16 residues. The CDR3 bases are TGTGCCAGCAGTACCTCCGGGACTAGCGGCTCAGGGACCCAGTACTTC. It codes for CASSTSGTSGSGTQYF.

In DNA, the CDR3 is TGTGCCAGCAGCTTAGGGACAGGCAATTCACCCCTCCACTTT. Its protein is CASSLGTGNSPLHF. The chain carries TRBV7-9 and TRBJ1-6, with 7 bases that match TRBD1. After removal of 1 base from V and 7 bases from J, the junction contained 1 base not matched to a gene. This CDR3 has 14 amino acids. Germline assignment: CDR1 SEHNR and CDR2 FQNEAQ (reference sequence).

The chain joins TRBV7-9 to TRBJ2-1; D is perhaps TRBD2 (5 bases). The CDR3 sequence is 16 residues long. Germline CDR1 is SEHNR and CDR2 is FQNEAQ (reference sequence). V was cut by 5 bases and J by 0 bases, with 14 bases left in between. CDR3 sequence (DNA): TGTGCCAGCAGCCCCCGGACTCAAAGCTCCTACAATGAGCAGTTCTTC. Encoded protein: CASSPRTQSSYNEQFF.

The chain links TRBV27 to TRBJ1-1, with 9 bases fitting TRBD1. In germline, CDR1 is MNHEY, CDR2 SMNVEV (reference sequence). The CDR3 sequence is 13 residues long. After removal of 6 bases from V and 7 bases from J, the junction contained 6 bases not matched to a gene. CDR3 in DNA: TGTGCCAGCAGGTCCCCGACAGGGGGTGAAGCTTTCTTT. Residues: CASRSPTGGEAFF.

V gene TRBV5-1 combines with J gene TRBJ1-3, with 11 bases aligning to TRBD1. V trimming: 4 bases; J trimming: 0 bases; junction bases outside the gene matches: 3. Per germline, CDR1 SGHRS and CDR2 YFSETQ. The CDR3 length is 16 residues. The CDR3 protein is CASSGDRGFSGNTIYF. CDR3 DNA: TGCGCCAGCAGCGGGGACAGGGGGTTCTCTGGAAACACCATATATTTT.

V and J are TRBV4-1 and TRBJ2-7, with 9 nucleotides matching TRBD1. The CDR3 length is 15 residues. J gave up 0 bases and V 6 bases, and 6 bases lay outside the gene matches. Germline V gene data show CDR1 as MGHRA and CDR2 as YSYEKL. In DNA, the CDR3 is TGCGCCAGCAGAACCGACAGGGGGAGCTCCTACGAGCAGTACTTC. This sequence encodes CASRTDRGSSYEQYF.

CDR3 amino acids: CASSSSRDSGNTIYF. CDR3 nucleotides: TGTGCCAGCAGCTCTTCCCGGGACTCTGGAAACACCATATATTTT. The chain combines TRBV7-8 with TRBJ1-3; D uncertain. Trimming shortened V by 4 bases and J by 0 bases, and 10 bases separated the two germline ends. Germline V gene lookup returns CDR1 SGHVS and CDR2 FQNEAQ. The CDR3 is 15 amino acids.

The count of this clone is one. This sequence joins TRBV5-6 and TRBJ2-7; D is unresolved. The V and J ends lost 1 base and 2 bases respectively, with 10 bases between them. The CDR3 runs 14 residues. Germline V gives CDR1 SGHDT, CDR2 YYEEEE. CDR3 amino acids: CASSLLAEPYEQYF. DNA of the CDR3: TGTGCCAGCAGCTTGTTGGCGGAACCCTACGAGCAGTACTTC.

V and J are TRBV11-2 and TRBJ2-5; D gene unclear. This CDR3 region has 14 residues. Germline CDR1 reads SGHAT; CDR2 reads FQNNGV. Trimming cost V 4 bases and J 5 bases, with 14 bases left between them. CDR3 sequence (DNA): TGTGCCAGCAGCTCCGGGTCAGTCGGGGAGACCCAGTACTTC. Amino acids: CASSSGSVGETQYF.